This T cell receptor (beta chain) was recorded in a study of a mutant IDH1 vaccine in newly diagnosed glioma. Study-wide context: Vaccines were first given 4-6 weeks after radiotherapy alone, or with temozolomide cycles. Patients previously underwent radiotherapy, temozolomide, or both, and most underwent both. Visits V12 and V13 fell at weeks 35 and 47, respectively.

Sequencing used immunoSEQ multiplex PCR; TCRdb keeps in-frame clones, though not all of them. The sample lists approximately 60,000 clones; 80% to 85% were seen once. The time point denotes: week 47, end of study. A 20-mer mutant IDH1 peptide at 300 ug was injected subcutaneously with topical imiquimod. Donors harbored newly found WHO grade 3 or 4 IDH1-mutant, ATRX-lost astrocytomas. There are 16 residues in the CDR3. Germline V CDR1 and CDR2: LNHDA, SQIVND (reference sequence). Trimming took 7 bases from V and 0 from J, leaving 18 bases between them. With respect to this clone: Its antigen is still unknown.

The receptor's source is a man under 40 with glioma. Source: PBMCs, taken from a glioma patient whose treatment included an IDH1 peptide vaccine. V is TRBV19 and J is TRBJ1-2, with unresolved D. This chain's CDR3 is CASTDLIQTANYGYTF. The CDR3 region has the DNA TGTGCCAGTACCGACCTGATCCAAACAGCTAACTATGGCTACACCTTC. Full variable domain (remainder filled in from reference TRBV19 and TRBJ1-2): DGGITQSPKYLFRKEGQNVTLSCEQNLNHDAMYWYRQDPGQGLRLIYYSQIVNDFQKGDIAEGYSVSREKKESFPLTVTSAQKNPTAFYLCASTDLIQTANYGYTFGSGTRLTVV.